Below are 30 T cell receptor beta chains sequenced from a single sample in a study of OX40 agonist ivuxolimab in advanced cancers. This table comes from immunoSEQ multiplex PCR, and its TCRdb copy is limited to in-frame clones, with some not included. The top ten hold roughly 18% of the sample, which has approximately 45,000 clones, 88% seen once. The material was CD4+ or CD8+ T cells sorted from blood, obtained in a trial of the OX40 agonist ivuxolimab. These receptor sequences come from an adult with an advanced solid tumor such as melanoma, head and neck, liver or kidney cancer.

This sequence joins TRBV11-2 and TRBJ1-1, with TRBD1 matching over 9 bases. The CDR3 runs 15 residues. With V trimmed by 2 bases and J by 5 bases, 6 bases remained unmatched. CDR1 SGHAT and CDR2 FQNNGV come from the germline V gene. Here the CDR3 reads CASSLWDRVGTEAFF. In DNA, the CDR3 is TGTGCCAGCAGCTTATGGGACAGGGTGGGAACTGAAGCTTTCTTT.

The rearrangement uses TRBV7-2 and TRBJ2-5, with 10 bases that match TRBD1. J lost 5 bases, V lost 1 base, and 4 bases had no gene match. The CDR3 is 15 amino acids. In germline, CDR1 is SGHTA, CDR2 FQGNSA. CDR3 bases: TGTGCCAGCAGCTTAGGGGGGACAGGGGCGGAGACCCAGTACTTC. Protein: CASSLGGTGAETQYF.

V and J are TRBV9 and TRBJ1-1; D remains unclear. V lost 0 bases to trimming and J lost 1 base, with 16 bases between them. The CDR3 has 17 amino acids. Germline lookup yields CDR1 SGDLS and CDR2 YYNGEE. The CDR3 region is CASSVVPPLDTNTEAFF. DNA for the CDR3: TGTGCCAGCAGCGTAGTCCCCCCCCTAGACACGAACACTGAAGCTTTCTTT.

V usage is TRBV7-8 and J usage is TRBJ1-6, with D possibly matching TRBD1 (5 bases). Trimming removed 3 bases at V and 13 bases at J, with 22 bases between. The CDR3 is 16 amino acids. Germline V lookup: CDR1 SGHVS, CDR2 FQNEAQ. The CDR3 bases are TGTGCCAGCAGCTTTTCCAGGGACCCTTCGGTGGGGCCCCTCCACTTT. Protein sequence: CASSFSRDPSVGPLHF.

The chain couples TRBV27 to TRBJ1-6; no firm D call. This CDR3 is 13 amino acids long. Trimming removed 3 bases from V and 9 bases from J, with 9 bases in between. Germline CDR1 and CDR2: MNHEY and SMNVEV (reference sequence). In DNA, the CDR3 is TGTGCCAGCAGTTTTGGTAACAGTTCACCCCTCCACTTT. Encoded protein: CASSFGNSSPLHF.

The chain joins TRBV6-4 to TRBJ2-2, with D possibly TRBD1 on 6 matching bases. V lost 4 bases and J lost 0, with 15 bases in between. The CDR3 extends over 17 amino acids. Germline loops: CDR1 MRHNA, CDR2 SNTAGT. CDR3 nucleotide sequence: TGTGCCAGCAGTGTAGACCCCGGGACAACGAACACCGGGGAGCTGTTTTTT. Translated: CASSVDPGTTNTGELFF.

This clone is a singleton in its sample. The rearrangement uses TRBV6-5 and TRBJ2-3; 10 bases line up with TRBD2. This CDR3 spans 14 amino acids. V shed 2 bases, J shed 4 bases, and the junction held 0 bases outside the gene matches. The germline V gene has CDR1 MNHEY and CDR2 SVGAGI. This CDR3 is CASSYSGGADTQYF. DNA for the CDR3: TGTGCCAGCAGTTACAGCGGGGGGGCAGATACGCAGTATTTT.

The V call is TRBV5-5, the J call TRBJ1-2; 9 bases line up with TRBD1. The CDR3 spans 16 residues. CDR1 is SGHKS, CDR2 YYEKEE, per germline (reference sequence). V trimming: 2 bases; J trimming: 7 bases; junction bases outside the gene matches: 12. The CDR3 nucleotides read TGTGCCAGCAGCTTCCCCGGGACAGGGAGATTGGGTGGCTACACCTTC. It translates to CASSFPGTGRLGGYTF.

This clone appeared once. The chain is built from TRBV9 and TRBJ2-6; no firm D call. The CDR3 is 15 residues long. Trimming took off 2 bases at V and 4 bases at J, with 10 bases between the two ends. CDR1 and CDR2 from the germline V gene are SGDLS and YYNGEE. DNA for the CDR3: TGTGCCAGCAGCGTCCCCTTATCGGGGGCCAACGTCCTGACTTTC. It encodes CASSVPLSGANVLTF.

This clone has more than one count but fewer than ten. The rearrangement uses TRBV13 and TRBJ2-7, with D maybe TRBD2 (6 bases). Trimming removed 5 bases from V and 3 bases from J, with 11 bases in between. The CDR3 is 13 residues long. CDR1 PRHDT and CDR2 FYEKMQ come from the germline V gene (reference sequence). CDR3 DNA sequence: TGTGCCAGCAGCCCCGCCGGGGGCTACGAGCAGTACGTC. Its translation: CASSPAGGYEQYV.

The V call is TRBV9, the J call TRBJ2-5; D is possibly TRBD2 (6 bases). CDR1 is SGDLS, CDR2 YYNGEE, per germline. The ends were cut back, 3 bases at V and 5 bases at J, with 20 bases in the middle. The CDR3 is 16 residues long. CDR3 amino acids: CASSAEGMRAGETQYF. In DNA form, the CDR3 reads TGTGCCAGCAGCGCAGAGGGGATGAGGGCGGGGGAGACCCAGTACTTC.

The chain has TRBV4-3 and TRBJ1-4; D remains ambiguous. The V gene's germline CDR1 is LGHNA and CDR2 YSLEER. This CDR3 is built from 16 residues. The V end was cut by 3 bases, the J end by 0 bases, with 11 bases between. This CDR3 reads CASSQPVSATNEKLFF. Here the CDR3 DNA reads TGCGCCAGCAGCCAGCCCGTGAGTGCAACTAATGAAAAACTGTTTTTT.

The rearrangement links TRBV4-3 to TRBJ2-5, with unresolved D. The CDR3 has 14 amino acids. Trimming removed 0 bases at V and 5 bases at J, with 10 bases between. The germline V gene has CDR1 LGHNA and CDR2 YSLEER. This CDR3 reads CASSQDTVRETQYF. The CDR3 DNA sequence: TGCGCCAGCAGCCAAGATACTGTACGGGAGACCCAGTACTTC.

This clone was seen a few times. V and J are TRBV28 and TRBJ1-1; unclear D gene. The V and J ends lost 2 bases and 10 bases respectively, with 11 bases between them. Per the germline V gene, CDR1 is MDHEN and CDR2 is SYDVKM. The CDR3 runs 12 residues. CDR3 nucleotides: TGTGCCAGCAGTTTAGACGGTTGGGGAGCTTTCTTT. This sequence encodes CASSLDGWGAFF. The full variable domain, completed using reference TRBV28 and TRBJ1-1, is DVKVTQSSRYLVKRTGEKVFLECVQDMDHENMFWYRQDPGLGLRLIYFSYDVKMKEKGDIPEGYSVSREKKERFSLILESASTNQTSMYLCASSLDGWGAFFGQGTRLTVV.

The chain is built from TRBV28 and TRBJ2-3; D not resolved. CDR1 is MDHEN, CDR2 SYDVKM, per germline. Trimming removed 3 bases from V and 0 bases from J, with 10 bases in between. The length of the CDR3 is 15 residues. CDR3 sequence (DNA): TGTGCCAGCAGTTTGAACACCCCTAGCACAGATACGCAGTATTTT. It codes for CASSLNTPSTDTQYF. Full variable domain (missing parts from reference TRBV28 and TRBJ2-3): DVKVTQSSRYLVKRTGEKVFLECVQDMDHENMFWYRQDPGLGLRLIYFSYDVKMKEKGDIPEGYSVSREKKERFSLILESASTNQTSMYLCASSLNTPSTDTQYFGPGTRLTVL.

This clone was observed once. This chain connects TRBV11-2 to TRBJ2-3; the D gene is possibly TRBD2 (5 bases). CDR1 and CDR2 (germline): SGHAT, FQNNGV. Trimming removed 5 bases from V and 0 bases from J, with 18 bases in between. This CDR3 region has 17 residues. CDR3 sequence: CASSPQDGGRSTDTQYF. In nucleotides, the CDR3 is TGTGCCAGCAGCCCCCAGGACGGAGGACGAAGCACAGATACGCAGTATTTT.

The chain has TRBV5-5 and TRBJ1-2, with D possibly TRBD1 on 5 matching bases. The CDR3 is made up of 13 amino acids. Germline CDR1 reads SGHKS; CDR2 reads YYEKEE (reference sequence). V shed 1 base and J shed 6 bases, with 10 bases lying between them. CDR3 sequence: CASSLMGVDGYTF. DNA of the CDR3: TGTGCCAGCAGCTTGATGGGGGTTGATGGCTACACCTTC.

The chain carries TRBV11-3 and TRBJ2-3, with a tentative D call TRBD2 (6 bases). This CDR3 is 13 amino acids long. Trimming took 5 bases from V and 2 from J, leaving 8 bases between them. In germline, CDR1 is SGHNT, CDR2 YENEEA. CDR3 protein: CASSPRDTDTQYF. The DNA of the CDR3 is TGTGCCAGCAGCCCGCGGGACACAGATACGCAGTATTTT.

This chain connects TRBV7-9 to TRBJ1-5, with 12 bases that match TRBD1. The V gene end was trimmed by 5 bases and the J gene end by 3 bases; junction bases not matched to a gene: 11. Germline V gives CDR1 SEHNR, CDR2 FQNEAQ (reference sequence). CDR3 length: 18 amino acids. For the CDR3, the DNA is TGTGCCAGCAGCGTGTCACCGGGACAGGGGGCATCCAATCAGCCCCAGCATTTT. Translation gives CASSVSPGQGASNQPQHF.

The J gene is TRBJ1-1, the V gene TRBV27, with 8 bases that match TRBD1. V lost 5 bases to trimming and J lost 5 bases; unmatched junction nucleotides: 4. Germline V gives CDR1 MNHEY, CDR2 SMNVEV (reference sequence). This CDR3 is built from 13 residues. The CDR3 DNA sequence: TGTGCCAGCAGTCTTGACAGGGGAACTGAAGCTTTCTTT. Amino acid sequence: CASSLDRGTEAFF.

The CDR3 region has the DNA TGTGCTAGTGGTTTGATGGGTGTACCGGACTATGGCTACACCTTC. Translating gives CASGLMGVPDYGYTF. J is TRBJ1-2 and V is TRBV12-5; D remains ambiguous. Germline values: CDR1 LGHNT, CDR2 FRNRAP. Trimming shortened V by 2 bases and J by 3 bases, and 13 bases separated the two germline ends. This CDR3 spans 15 amino acids.

The rearrangement links TRBV6-1 to TRBJ2-2, with no clear D. V lost 7 bases to trimming and J lost 3 bases, with 6 bases between them. CDR1 is MNHNS and CDR2 is SASEGT in the germline V gene. This CDR3 comprises 12 residues. The CDR3 sequence is CASKRDTGELFF. The CDR3 DNA sequence: TGTGCCAGCAAGAGAGACACCGGGGAGCTGTTTTTT.

The V call is TRBV9, the J call TRBJ2-1, with 9 bases fitting TRBD2. CDR1 is SGDLS and CDR2 is YYNGEE in the germline V gene. V lost 0 bases and J lost 0; bases outside the gene matches: 1. The CDR3 sequence is 16 residues long. The CDR3 bases are TGTGCCAGCAGCGTAGATAGCGGGAGCTCCTACAATGAGCAGTTCTTC. Translated: CASSVDSGSSYNEQFF. The whole variable domain, filled in from reference TRBV9 and TRBJ2-1, reads DSGVTQTPKHLITATGQRVTLRCSPRSGDLSVYWYQQSLDQGLQFLIQYYNGEERAKGNILERFSAQQFPDLHSELNLSSLELGDSALYFCASSVDSGSSYNEQFFGPGTRLTVL.

In its sample, this clone was seen once. The chain couples TRBV9 to TRBJ1-2; the D gene is possibly TRBD1 (5 bases). The germline V and J ends were trimmed by 0 bases and 4 bases, with 10 bases remaining between them. Germline V CDR1 and CDR2: SGDLS, YYNGEE. CDR3 size: 14 residues. CDR3 loop: CASSVGQGFYGYTF. CDR3 nucleotides: TGTGCCAGCAGCGTAGGGCAGGGATTCTATGGCTACACCTTC.

The V call is TRBV4-1, the J call TRBJ2-4; 8 nucleotides align to TRBD1. The trim removed 0 bases at V and 3 bases at J, leaving 7 bases unmatched. The CDR3 runs to 17 residues. In germline, CDR1 is MGHRA, CDR2 YSYEKL. The CDR3 DNA is TGCGCCAGCAGCCAAGATAGCAGGGGGCGAAGCAAAAACATTCAGTACTTC. It specifies CASSQDSRGRSKNIQYF.

The gene calls are TRBV19 and TRBJ2-2; perhaps TRBD1 as D (5 bases). V shed 5 bases and J shed 6 bases, with 16 bases lying between them. The CDR3 consists of 15 residues. Germline V gene lookup returns CDR1 LNHDA and CDR2 SQIVND (reference sequence). The CDR3 spells CASSPIRSGPGELFF. The CDR3 nucleotides are TGTGCCAGTAGTCCAATACGATCAGGGCCCGGGGAGCTGTTTTTT.

The rearrangement joins TRBV6-5 to TRBJ1-3, with D unresolved. Germline V CDR1 and CDR2: MNHEY, SVGAGI. This CDR3 is built from 13 residues. Trimming pared 2 bases from V and 4 bases from J, leaving 6 bases between. The CDR3 DNA reads TGTGCCAGCAGTTACAGAGAAGGAAACACCATATATTTT. Translated, it gives CASSYREGNTIYF.

The rearrangement uses TRBV13 and TRBJ1-3; tentatively, D is TRBD1 (5 bases). In germline, CDR1 is PRHDT, CDR2 FYEKMQ (reference sequence). V was pared by 4 bases and J by 4 bases, with 11 bases between. The CDR3 spans 14 residues. In DNA, the CDR3 is TGTGCCAGCAGCTGGGGGGGAGGCGGAAACACCATATATTTT. It is translated as CASSWGGGGNTIYF.

The chain links TRBV19 to TRBJ2-1; D not certain. The germline CDR1 and CDR2 sequences are LNHDA and SQIVND (reference sequence). V shed 10 bases and J shed 7 bases, with 17 bases lying between them. This CDR3 is 13 amino acids long. The CDR3 sequence is CATARVGENEQFF. The CDR3, as DNA: TGTGCCACCGCCCGCGTAGGTGAGAATGAGCAGTTCTTC.

The chain couples TRBV28 to TRBJ2-7; TRBD1 agrees at 9 bases. V lost 3 bases to trimming and J lost 3 bases; unmatched junction nucleotides: 0. The CDR3 loop spans 13 amino acids. Germline-derived CDR1 and CDR2 are MDHEN and SYDVKM. CDR3 nucleotide sequence: TGTGCCAGCAGTTTGGGACAGGGCTACGAGCAGTACGTC. Its translation is CASSLGQGYEQYV.